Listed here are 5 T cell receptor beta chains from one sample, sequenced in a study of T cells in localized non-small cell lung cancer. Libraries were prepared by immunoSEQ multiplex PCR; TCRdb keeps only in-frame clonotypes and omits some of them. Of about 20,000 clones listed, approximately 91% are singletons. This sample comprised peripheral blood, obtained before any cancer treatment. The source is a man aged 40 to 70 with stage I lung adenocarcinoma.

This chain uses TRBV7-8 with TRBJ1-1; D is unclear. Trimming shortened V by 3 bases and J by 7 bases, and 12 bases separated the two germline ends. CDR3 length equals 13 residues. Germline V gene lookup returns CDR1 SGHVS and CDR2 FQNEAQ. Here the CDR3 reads CASSFDPWGEAFF. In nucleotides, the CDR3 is TGTGCCAGCAGCTTCGACCCTTGGGGTGAAGCTTTCTTT.

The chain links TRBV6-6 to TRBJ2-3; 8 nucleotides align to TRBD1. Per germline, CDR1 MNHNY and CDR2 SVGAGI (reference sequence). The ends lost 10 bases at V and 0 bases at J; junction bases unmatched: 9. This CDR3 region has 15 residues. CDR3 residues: CATRDRRSSTDTQYF. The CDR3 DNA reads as TGTGCCACCAGGGACAGGAGATCTAGCACAGATACGCAGTATTTT.

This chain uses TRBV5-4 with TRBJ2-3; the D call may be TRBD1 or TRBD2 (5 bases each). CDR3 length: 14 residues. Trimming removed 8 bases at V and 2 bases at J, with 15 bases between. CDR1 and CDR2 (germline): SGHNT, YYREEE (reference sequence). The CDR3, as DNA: TGTGCCAGTGATGACGGGGCCAACACAGATACGCAGTATTTT. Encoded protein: CASDDGANTDTQYF.

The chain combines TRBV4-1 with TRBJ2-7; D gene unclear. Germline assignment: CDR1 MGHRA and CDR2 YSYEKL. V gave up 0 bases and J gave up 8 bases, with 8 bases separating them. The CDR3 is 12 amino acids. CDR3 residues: CASSQDFQKQYF. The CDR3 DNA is TGCGCCAGCAGCCAAGATTTCCAGAAGCAGTACTTC.

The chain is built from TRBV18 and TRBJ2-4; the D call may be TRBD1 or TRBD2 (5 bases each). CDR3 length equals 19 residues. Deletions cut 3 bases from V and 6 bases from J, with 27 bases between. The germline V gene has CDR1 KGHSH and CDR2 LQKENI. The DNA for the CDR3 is TGTGCCAGCTCACCGCTCTATCCTTCGGGACGAAGGAAATTAAACATTCAGTACTTC. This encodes CASSPLYPSGRRKLNIQYF.